Below, one TCR beta chain is given with its context. The data stem from a study of PD-L1 blockade in urothelial cancer. In the study overall: Atezolizumab was started by patients at some point between 2013 and 2014 at 1,200 mg intravenously every 3 weeks. Typically, measured as a median, blood samples had 150,000 or so T cells.

The time point is: pretreatment peripheral blood. The patients' disease, urothelial carcinoma, was locally advanced or metastatic. Only in-frame clones appear in the TCRdb table, and some are missing; sequencing was by immunoSEQ multiplex PCR. The sample contains 45,000 or so clones, 75% to 85% of which appear only once. V shed 6 bases, J shed 5 bases, and the junction held 6 bases outside the gene matches. Germline loops: CDR1 MNHEY, CDR2 SVGAGI. The CDR3 is 13 amino acids. The chain uses TRBV6-5 and TRBJ1-2, with TRBD1 matching 7 bases. The receptor was derived from a man aged 45-65 years with urothelial cancer. Here the sequenced sample was PBMCs, taken around atezolizumab (anti-PD-L1) treatment. The DNA of the CDR3 is TGTGCCAGCAGACAAGACAGGGAATATGGCTACACCTTC. This encodes CASRQDREYGYTF.